These 30 T cell receptor beta chains share one sample of origin, sequenced in a study of regulatory T cells in long-lasting Graves disease. This sample's time point: newly diagnosed GD, antithyroid drugs for less than 3 months. Construction of the TCR library relied on RNA isolated from PBMCs. Assembly of TCR beta libraries relied on iRepertoire HTBI primers together with Arm-PCR of CDR3 regions. From the multiplex PCR reads, TCRdb called clonotypes with MiXCR, one entry per CDR3 protein. The table includes 350,000 to 400,000 distinct CDR3 sequences, 15% to 20% detected once. These sequences were also reported in another study, on T cells in Graves' hyperthyroidism and ophthalmopathy.

The sequencing here drew on peripheral blood mononuclear cells (PBMCs), taken at new diagnosis, from a patient treated with antithyroid drugs. Receptors originate from a woman between 18 and 29 years old with Graves disease.

Only a few counts were recorded for this clonotype. The chain employs TRBV5-1 and TRBJ1-5; D perhaps matches TRBD1 (5 bases). CDR1 is SGHRS and CDR2 is YFSETQ in the germline V gene. The CDR3 spans 15 residues. V lost 0 bases and J lost 8, with 15 bases in between. The CDR3 DNA reads as TGCGCCAGCAGCTTGGCCGGGGGGGGGACGGAGCCCCAGCATTTT. It translates to CASSLAGGGTEPQHF.

This chain uses TRBV9 with TRBJ1-5, with D perhaps TRBD1 (6 bases). V was pared by 1 base and J by 3 bases, with 11 bases between. Germline assignment: CDR1 SGDLS and CDR2 YYNGEE. The length of the CDR3 is 15 residues. The CDR3 nucleotides read TGTGCCAGCAGCGTATCCGGACAGAACAATCAGCCCCAGCATTTT. Its translation is CASSVSGQNNQPQHF.

This clonotype was seen at least ten times. The chain combines TRBV5-1 with TRBJ2-1, with D perhaps TRBD2 (5 bases). Germline V CDR1 and CDR2: SGHRS, YFSETQ. This CDR3 comprises 16 residues. V shed 3 bases and J shed 0 bases, with 13 bases lying between them. The CDR3 DNA is TGCGCCAGCAGCTACCTAGCTCCCGACTCCTACAATGAGCAGTTCTTC. It translates to CASSYLAPDSYNEQFF.

This clonotype was seen repeatedly, ten times or more. The chain uses TRBV29-1 and TRBJ2-7; 8 bases fit TRBD1. The CDR3 totals 13 residues. J lost 4 bases, V lost 5 bases, and 7 bases had no gene match. In germline, CDR1 is SQVTM, CDR2 ANQGSEA. The CDR3 spells CSVSGTGVYEQYF. The CDR3 DNA sequence: TGCAGCGTTTCCGGGACAGGTGTTTACGAGCAGTACTTC.

This clonotype has a count of ten or more. V and J are TRBV5-1 and TRBJ2-3, with unresolved D. CDR3 length: 14 amino acids. In germline, CDR1 is SGHRS, CDR2 YFSETQ. Deletions cut 0 bases from V and 4 bases from J, with 9 bases between. CDR3 in DNA: TGCGCCAGCAGCTTGGAGGGTACACCAGATACGCAGTATTTT. Translated: CASSLEGTPDTQYF.

V usage is TRBV9 and J usage is TRBJ2-7; TRBD1 or TRBD2 may be the D gene (5 bases each). The CDR3 length is 14 residues. Per germline, CDR1 SGDLS and CDR2 YYNGEE. Trimming removed 3 bases at V and 5 bases at J, with 15 bases between. CDR3 DNA: TGTGCCAGCAGCGAGGGCCAGGGAGTTGACGAGCAGTACTTC. Its protein is CASSEGQGVDEQYF.

This clonotype was counted between two and nine times. This chain links TRBV6-2 or TRBV6-3 with TRBJ2-1; 9 bases map to TRBD2. The germline CDR1 and CDR2 sequences are MNHEY and SVGEGT. This CDR3 has 17 amino acids. The V segment lost 2 bases and the J segment 4 bases; nucleotides outside the gene matches: 9. CDR3 sequence reads: CASSYLLSGREYNEQFF. The CDR3 DNA follows: TGTGCCAGCAGTTACCTCCTTAGCGGGAGAGAGTACAATGAGCAGTTCTTC.

This clonotype was found many times. The V call is TRBV11-2, the J call TRBJ1-4; D gene ambiguous. Germline CDR1 reads SGHAT; CDR2 reads FQNNGV. The CDR3 has 14 amino acids. Trimming stripped 3 bases from V and 3 bases from J, with 8 bases between. The CDR3 here is CASSFERANEKLFF. CDR3 DNA: TGTGCCAGCAGCTTCGAAAGGGCTAATGAAAAACTGTTTTTT.

This clonotype was detected many times. This sequence joins TRBV7-3 and TRBJ1-1; weak D call: TRBD1 (5 bases). Looked up from germline, CDR1 is SGHTA and CDR2 is FQGTGA. Trimming removed 4 bases at V and 4 bases at J, with 19 bases between. CDR3 length equals 16 residues. This CDR3 reads CASSSSGVGGGTEAFF. The CDR3 bases are TGTGCCAGCAGCTCCTCGGGGGTAGGCGGAGGCACTGAAGCTTTCTTT.

This clonotype was counted many times. V is TRBV6-1 and J is TRBJ2-2; D is undetermined. The V end was cut by 9 bases, the J end by 7 bases, with 21 bases between. The CDR3 contains 15 residues. Germline assignment: CDR1 MNHNS and CDR2 SASEGT. The CDR3 DNA follows: TGTGCCAGTCGACCTGAGCCACTTAGAGGCGGGGAGCTGTTTTTT. Translated: CASRPEPLRGGELFF.

Concerning this clonotype: Possible read error: a much larger clone is one base away. The CDR3 DNA reads TGTGCCAGCAGTTACTCGACTAGCGGCTCTAGCACAGATGCGCAGTATTTT. Its protein product is CASSYSTSGSSTDAQYF. This chain joins TRBV6-6 and TRBJ2-3; the match to TRBD2 covers 9 bases. The CDR3 has 17 residues. Per the germline V gene, CDR1 is MNHNY and CDR2 is SVGAGI (reference sequence).

This clonotype was counted ten times or more. The rearrangement links TRBV20-1 to TRBJ2-3; D is unresolved. The CDR3 spans 13 residues. Germline V gives CDR1 DFQATT, CDR2 SNEGSKA (reference sequence). Trimming shortened V by 3 bases and J by 3 bases, and 10 bases separated the two germline ends. CDR3: CSARALGTDTQYF. DNA of the CDR3: TGCAGTGCTAGGGCCCTGGGAACAGATACGCAGTATTTT.

Points on this clonotype: This may be a read error: a much more frequent sequence differs by one nucleotide. The J gene is TRBJ2-5, the V gene TRBV11-2, with D unresolved. Germline CDR1 SGHAT, CDR2 FQNNGV. CDR3 size: 14 residues. CDR3 nucleotide sequence: TGTGCCAGCAGCGGGCACCGGATGGGCGAGACCCTGTACTTC. This encodes CASSGHRMGETLYF. Variable domain in full (rest from reference TRBV11-2 and TRBJ2-5): EAGVAQSPRYKIIEKRQSVAFWCNPISGHATLYWYQQILGQGPKLLIQFQNNGVVDDSQLPKDRFSAERLKGVDSTLKIQPAKLEDSAVYLCASSGHRMGETLYFGPGTRLLVL.

The chain joins TRBV2 to TRBJ2-2, with 9 bases that match TRBD2. This CDR3 region has 19 residues. Germline V lookup: CDR1 SNHLY, CDR2 FYNNEI. V shed 2 bases, J shed 3 bases, and the junction held 13 bases outside the gene matches. The CDR3 sequence is CASSERILLAGRDTGELFF. The CDR3 DNA reads TGTGCCAGCAGTGAAAGGATCCTTCTAGCGGGAAGGGACACCGGGGAGCTGTTTTTT.

This clonotype was counted many times. The chain recombines TRBV7-9 with TRBJ1-1; D may be TRBD1 (5 bases). Germline V gives CDR1 SEHNR, CDR2 FQNEAQ (reference sequence). V dropped 5 bases and J dropped 0 bases, with 16 bases sitting between them. The CDR3 contains 16 residues. This CDR3 is CASSTPRQTMNTEAFF. Written as DNA, the CDR3 is TGTGCCAGCAGCACGCCGAGACAGACCATGAACACTGAAGCTTTCTTT.

This clonotype was detected a few times. The chain combines TRBV6-1 with TRBJ1-5; D gene uncertain. This CDR3 region has 11 residues. Trimming cost V 10 bases and J 5 bases, with 9 bases left between them. Germline CDR1 reads MNHNS; CDR2 reads SASEGT. The CDR3 loop reads CATPSDQPQHF. In nucleotides, the CDR3 is TGTGCCACCCCCTCGGATCAGCCCCAGCATTTT.

Many counts were recorded for this clonotype. The V call is TRBV18, the J call TRBJ1-2, with no clear D. The CDR3 covers 12 residues. With 3 bases removed from V and 3 bases from J, the gap between germline ends came to 5 bases. Germline V gene data show CDR1 as KGHSH and CDR2 as LQKENI. The CDR3 nucleotides read TGTGCCAGCTCACCCGACTACTATGGCTACACCTTC. Translating it yields CASSPDYYGYTF.

This clonotype was picked up many times. J is TRBJ1-1 and V is TRBV9; TRBD1 might be the D (5 bases). The germline V and J ends were trimmed by 0 bases and 4 bases, with 16 bases remaining between them. CDR1 and CDR2 (germline): SGDLS, YYNGEE. The CDR3 runs 16 residues. The CDR3 loop is CASSVGPRRGITEAFF. The CDR3 region has the DNA TGTGCCAGCAGCGTAGGCCCCAGACGGGGGATCACTGAAGCTTTCTTT.

This clonotype was recorded many times. The chain joins TRBV20-1 to TRBJ2-1, with D perhaps TRBD2 (6 bases). Germline V CDR1 and CDR2: DFQATT, SNEGSKA (reference sequence). The CDR3 length is 14 residues. Trimming removed 5 bases from V and 4 bases from J, with 15 bases in between. CDR3 protein: CSALQRATYNEQFF. In DNA, the CDR3 is TGCAGTGCTCTTCAGCGGGCAACGTACAATGAGCAGTTCTTC.

This clonotype has at least ten counts. V gene TRBV29-1 combines with J gene TRBJ2-3; D tentatively fits TRBD1 or TRBD2 (5 bases each). Trimming shortened V by 0 bases and J by 0 bases, and 10 bases separated the two germline ends. CDR3 length equals 15 residues. Per the germline V gene, CDR1 is SQVTM and CDR2 is ANQGSEA. The CDR3, as DNA: TGCAGCGTTGAAGATCCTGGGGGTAGCACAGATACGCAGTATTTT. Amino acids: CSVEDPGGSTDTQYF.

In regard to this clonotype: It differs at one base from a far larger clone, so likely a read error. The chain couples TRBV6-1 to TRBJ2-1; 7 bases are a match to TRBD2. This CDR3 spans 14 amino acids. The V gene's germline CDR1 is MNHNS and CDR2 SASEGT. This CDR3 is CANSDGGGPSEQFF. The CDR3 DNA reads TGTGCCAACAGTGACGGGGGAGGGCCCAGTGAGCAGTTCTTC.

This clonotype was recorded at least ten times. This CDR3 is CSARDSRLAANPGGQFF. CDR3 nucleotide sequence: TGCAGTGCTAGAGACTCCCGCCTAGCGGCCAACCCCGGGGGGCAGTTCTTC. The chain joins TRBV20-1 to TRBJ2-1; TRBD2 matches at 7 bases. The junction had 20 bases not matched to a gene; V was cut back by 0 bases and J by 12 bases. Germline assignment: CDR1 DFQATT and CDR2 SNEGSKA (reference sequence). The CDR3 has 17 residues.

V and J are TRBV12-3 or TRBV12-4 and TRBJ1-1; the match to TRBD1 covers 8 bases. This CDR3 region has 15 residues. The J segment lost 4 bases and the V segment lost 1 base, leaving 5 bases of the junction unmatched. The CDR3 DNA sequence: TGTGCCAGCAGTTTAGTTGGCAGGGGGCCCACTGAAGCTTTCTTT. It specifies CASSLVGRGPTEAFF.

This clonotype was seen more than once but under ten times. The rearrangement joins TRBV5-4 to TRBJ1-2, with 9 bases aligning to TRBD1. The CDR3 is 15 residues long. V was pared by 4 bases and J by 2 bases, with 6 bases of the junction left unmatched. Germline values: CDR1 SGHNT, CDR2 YYREEE (reference sequence). CDR3 nucleotide sequence: TGTGCCAGCAGCCCAATCGGACAGGGGAACTATGGCTACACCTTC. Residues: CASSPIGQGNYGYTF.

This clonotype was found many times. The rearrangement uses TRBV7-2 and TRBJ1-4; D remains unclear. V was pared by 1 base and J by 7 bases, with 13 bases between. The CDR3 sequence is 15 residues long. Germline CDR1 reads SGHTA; CDR2 reads FQGNSA. CDR3 sequence: CASSLDGRSGEKLFF. The CDR3 DNA sequence: TGTGCCAGCAGCTTAGATGGCCGGAGCGGTGAAAAACTGTTTTTT.

This clonotype was picked up many times. This chain links TRBV28 with TRBJ2-3; possible D gene TRBD2, 7 bases. The germline V and J ends were trimmed by 6 bases and 3 bases, with 19 bases remaining between them. This CDR3 contains 16 residues. Germline CDR1 reads MDHEN; CDR2 reads SYDVKM. CDR3 residues: CASSSRPGGWTDTQYF. Here the CDR3 DNA reads TGTGCCAGCAGCTCCCGCCCGGGGGGCTGGACAGATACGCAGTATTTT.

This clonotype occurred many times. The chain has TRBV28 and TRBJ1-1; D gene unclear. CDR3 length: 12 amino acids. V lost 4 bases to trimming and J lost 1 base, with 4 bases between them. Germline V lookup: CDR1 MDHEN, CDR2 SYDVKM. The CDR3 sequence is CASSSQNTEAFF. CDR3 DNA: TGTGCCAGCAGTTCACAGAACACTGAAGCTTTCTTT.

The chain has TRBV6-2 or TRBV6-3 and TRBJ2-7; D is tentatively TRBD1 or TRBD2 (5 bases each). The V and J ends lost 4 bases and 6 bases respectively, with 22 bases between them. Germline assignment: CDR1 MNHEY and CDR2 SVGEGT. There are 16 residues in the CDR3. CDR3 amino acids: CASSLGESRTAPEQYF. The DNA for the CDR3 is TGTGCCAGCAGTTTGGGGGAGAGTAGAACCGCCCCCGAGCAGTACTTC.

This clonotype appeared many times. The chain recombines TRBV18 with TRBJ1-1; D gene uncertain. Per the germline V gene, CDR1 is KGHSH and CDR2 is LQKENI. The CDR3 covers 14 residues. V was shortened by 8 bases and J by 0 bases, with 13 bases between the two germline ends. The CDR3 DNA follows: TGTGCCAGCAGCCCCTCTGGGCTGAACACTGAAGCTTTCTTT. It specifies CASSPSGLNTEAFF.

This clonotype was counted at least ten times. The genes are TRBV3-1 and TRBJ2-5, with 9 bases that match TRBD1. The V and J ends lost 0 bases and 3 bases, in that order; junction bases with no gene match: 8. Per germline, CDR1 LGHDT and CDR2 YNNKEL (reference sequence). The CDR3 runs 17 residues. The CDR3 loop is CASSQEYRGPVEETQYF. As DNA, the CDR3 is TGTGCCAGCAGCCAAGAATACAGGGGGCCTGTTGAAGAGACCCAGTACTTC.